Following are 4 T cell receptor beta chains from one sample sequenced in a study of Tregs in tolerant kidney transplant recipients. Sequenced by immunoSEQ multiplex PCR; TCRdb stores in-frame clones only, minus some. This sample has around 70,000 clones, with approximately 92% found just once. The specimen comprised CD8+ T cells from blood, sampled before the transplant. The receptors were gathered from a human donor who received a combined kidney and bone marrow transplant.

This clone has only one observation. The chain links TRBV15 to TRBJ2-3; the D gene is possibly TRBD1 (5 bases). V shed 2 bases and J shed 4 bases, with 13 bases lying between them. The CDR3 length is 15 residues. Germline V gives CDR1 LNHNV, CDR2 YYDKDF (reference sequence). The CDR3: CATSRQGRRADTQYF. In nucleotides, the CDR3 is TGTGCCACCAGCAGACAGGGTAGACGGGCAGATACGCAGTATTTT.

The chain employs TRBV7-3 and TRBJ2-3; 8 bases align to TRBD2. Germline CDR1 is SGHTA and CDR2 is FQGTGA. The trim removed 5 bases at V and 7 bases at J, leaving 14 bases unmatched. This CDR3 is 16 amino acids long. The CDR3 DNA reads as TGTGCCAGCAGCCCTAGAGGGGTACGGGGGGGAAATACGCAGTATTTT. Translation gives CASSPRGVRGGNTQYF.

The chain links TRBV7-9 to TRBJ2-7; 10 bases match TRBD1. Germline values: CDR1 SEHNR, CDR2 FQNEAQ (reference sequence). The CDR3 is 15 residues long. With 0 bases clipped from V and 5 bases from J, the junction kept 4 bases outside the gene matches. CDR3 loop: CASSLAGQGLHEQYF. CDR3 in DNA: TGTGCCAGCAGCTTAGCGGGACAGGGGTTACACGAGCAGTACTTC.

This rearrangement joins TRBV27 to TRBJ2-3; weak D call: TRBD1 (6 bases). This CDR3 contains 14 residues. V lost 5 bases and J 2 bases, leaving 11 bases between the germline ends. Germline-derived CDR1 and CDR2 are MNHEY and SMNVEV (reference sequence). The CDR3 DNA is TGTGCCAGCAGTCTAGGGACACACACAGATACGCAGTATTTT. Residues: CASSLGTHTDTQYF.